The 23 T cell receptor beta chains reported below all come from one sample, sequenced in a study of T cell changes during pregnancy in multiple sclerosis. Method: immunoSEQ multiplex PCR; TCRdb's copy keeps in-frame clones and lacks some. Among 65,000 to 95,000 clones, 70% to 90% were seen once, and the ten largest hold 1.5% to 2%. Sequenced material: peripheral blood, taken before pregnancy. These receptors all come from a female donor with multiple sclerosis, enrolled in a pregnancy study.

The CDR3 DNA reads TGTGCCAGTAGTCCCCCCAGGGTAGGTCAGCCCCAGCATTTT. Translated: CASSPPRVGQPQHF. V gene TRBV19 combines with J gene TRBJ1-5, with D perhaps matching TRBD1 (5 bases). Trimming took off 5 bases at V and 6 bases at J, with 14 bases between the two ends. This CDR3 spans 14 amino acids. Germline CDR1 LNHDA, CDR2 SQIVND (reference sequence). Supplemented by reference TRBV19 and TRBJ1-5, the full variable domain reads DGGITQSPKYLFRKEGQNVTLSCEQNLNHDAMYWYRQDPGQGLRLIYYSQIVNDFQKGDIAEGYSVSREKKESFPLTVTSAQKNPTAFYLCASSPPRVGQPQHFGDGTRLSIL.

The rearrangement links TRBV6-1 to TRBJ2-3; the match to TRBD2 covers 12 bases. J was trimmed by 4 bases and V by 4 bases; bases with no gene match: 6. The germline CDR1 and CDR2 sequences are MNHNS and SASEGT. The CDR3 length is 16 residues. This CDR3 is CASSASGTSGPDTQYF. The DNA for the CDR3 is TGTGCCAGCAGTGCCTCCGGGACTAGCGGGCCAGATACGCAGTATTTT.

This chain connects TRBV7-2 to TRBJ2-5; the match to TRBD2 covers 11 bases. Germline CDR1 is SGHTA and CDR2 is FQGNSA. J gave up 4 bases and V 5 bases, and 9 bases lay outside the gene matches. The CDR3 runs to 16 residues. CDR3 coding DNA: TGTGCCAGCAGCCCTCGGCTAGCGGGGGGTGGAGAGACCCAGTACTTC. It translates to CASSPRLAGGGETQYF.

This clone was seen once. V is TRBV27 and J is TRBJ2-7; tentative D call: TRBD1 (5 bases). Germline lookup yields CDR1 MNHEY and CDR2 SMNVEV (reference sequence). The CDR3 contains 13 residues. V gave up 5 bases and J gave up 0 bases, with 8 bases separating them. The chain's CDR3 is CASSPQGSYEQYF. CDR3 coding DNA: TGTGCCAGCAGTCCCCAGGGCTCCTACGAGCAGTACTTC.

In this sample, this clone turned up once. The V and J genes are TRBV2 and TRBJ1-5; TRBD1 matches 7 bases. The trim removed 9 bases at V and 4 bases at J, leaving 9 bases unmatched. The length of the CDR3 is 14 residues. Germline V gene data show CDR1 as SNHLY and CDR2 as FYNNEI. The CDR3 loop is CASNKGAGNQPQHF. The CDR3, as DNA: TGTGCCAGTAATAAGGGGGCAGGGAATCAGCCCCAGCATTTT.

The gene calls are TRBV2 and TRBJ2-3, with D tentatively TRBD2 (6 bases). The CDR3 has 16 amino acids. V lost 3 bases, J lost 1 base, and 14 bases lay in between. CDR1 and CDR2 from the germline V gene are SNHLY and FYNNEI. In nucleotides, the CDR3 is TGTGCCAGCAGTGATCAGCTAGCGATAGGCACAGATACGCAGTATTTT. As protein: CASSDQLAIGTDTQYF.

The V and J genes are TRBV9 and TRBJ1-4; D perhaps matches TRBD1 (5 bases). Germline V gene lookup returns CDR1 SGDLS and CDR2 YYNGEE. This CDR3 spans 17 amino acids. Trimming left V 0 bases short and J 0 bases short, with 12 bases between. The CDR3 protein is CASSVDGRVATNEKLFF. The CDR3 coding sequence is TGTGCCAGCAGCGTAGACGGCAGGGTTGCAACTAATGAAAAACTGTTTTTT.

The chain couples TRBV29-1 to TRBJ1-2, with D unclear. Germline V gives CDR1 SQVTM, CDR2 ANQGSEA. The CDR3 sequence is 11 residues long. The V gene lost 3 bases and the J gene lost 5 bases, with 7 bases spanning the gap. CDR3 region: CSVDLEYGYTF. The DNA for the CDR3 is TGCAGCGTTGACCTAGAATATGGCTACACCTTC.

The chain recombines TRBV5-1 with TRBJ1-5; tentatively, D is TRBD1 (5 bases). The CDR3 has 14 amino acids. CDR1 is SGHRS and CDR2 is YFSETQ in the germline V gene. V was clipped by 1 base and J by 5 bases, with 10 bases between them. The CDR3 DNA follows: TGCGCCAGCAGCTTGTCAGGGAACGATCAGCCCCAGCATTTT. Amino acids: CASSLSGNDQPQHF.

The chain uses TRBV18 and TRBJ1-1; no clear D gene. V lost 5 bases, J lost 5 bases, and 15 bases lay in between. CDR1 and CDR2 (germline): KGHSH, LQKENI. This CDR3 comprises 14 residues. CDR3 in amino acids: CASSETRLVTEAFF. The CDR3 DNA reads as TGTGCCAGCTCAGAGACTCGATTGGTGACTGAAGCTTTCTTT.

This sequence joins TRBV5-1 and TRBJ1-2, with TRBD1 as a possible D gene (6 bases). Germline V gene sequence: CDR1 SGHRS, CDR2 YFSETQ. V was cut by 2 bases and J by 4 bases, with 12 bases left in between. The CDR3 runs 14 residues. The DNA for the CDR3 is TGCGCCAGCAGCTTTGCGGGGGGCGGCTATGGCTACACCTTC. The encoded protein is CASSFAGGGYGYTF.

The genes are TRBV6-4 and TRBJ1-2, with 7 bases fitting TRBD1. From germline, CDR1 is MRHNA and CDR2 SNTAGT. There are 16 residues in the CDR3. V lost 0 bases, J lost 6 bases, and 10 bases stayed unmatched. The CDR3 nucleotides read TGTGCCAGCAGTGACTCGGGCGAAGGGGGCTTAGATGGCTACACCTTC. It specifies CASSDSGEGGLDGYTF.

The chain carries TRBV19 and TRBJ1-2, with TRBD1 matching 7 bases. CDR3 length: 13 residues. V lost 5 bases, J lost 4 bases, and 4 bases stayed unmatched. The germline V gene has CDR1 LNHDA and CDR2 SQIVND (reference sequence). The DNA of the CDR3 is TGTGCCAGTAGTTCGGGACAGTTCTATGGCTACACCTTC. This translates into CASSSGQFYGYTF.

This chain connects TRBV19 to TRBJ2-1; TRBD2 agrees at 11 bases. The germline gives CDR1 LNHDA, CDR2 SQIVND (reference sequence). V trimming: 7 bases; J trimming: 9 bases; junction bases outside the gene matches: 11. The CDR3 covers 15 residues. The CDR3: CASKALAGGLGEQFF. For the CDR3, the DNA is TGTGCCAGTAAAGCATTAGCGGGGGGGCTGGGTGAGCAGTTCTTC.

The J gene is TRBJ2-4, the V gene TRBV6-5; 10 bases map to TRBD1. The germline CDR1 and CDR2 sequences are MNHEY and SVGAGI. The CDR3 extends over 15 amino acids. The V segment lost 1 base and the J segment 7 bases; nucleotides outside the gene matches: 4. The CDR3: CASSYFRGQGNIQYF. The CDR3 DNA follows: TGTGCCAGCAGTTACTTCAGGGGACAGGGGAACATTCAGTACTTC.

This chain uses TRBV4-1 with TRBJ2-1; 7 bases match TRBD2. Germline V gene sequence: CDR1 MGHRA, CDR2 YSYEKL. The CDR3 has 15 residues. V gave up 3 bases and J gave up 4 bases; unmatched junction bases: 6. The CDR3 loop reads CASSQSGLVYNEQFF. The CDR3 DNA reads as TGCGCCAGCAGCCAGTCCGGACTAGTATACAATGAGCAGTTCTTC.

The rearrangement joins TRBV2 to TRBJ1-4; 7 nucleotides match TRBD1. The V segment lost 6 bases and the J segment 4 bases; nucleotides outside the gene matches: 5. CDR3 length equals 14 residues. Germline CDR1 and CDR2: SNHLY and FYNNEI. Here the CDR3 DNA reads TGTGCCAGCAGCTCCGGGACAGATAATGAAAAACTGTTTTTT. It is translated as CASSSGTDNEKLFF.

This chain joins TRBV7-2 and TRBJ2-3, with unresolved D. Germline lookup yields CDR1 SGHTA and CDR2 FQGNSA. V was shortened by 1 base and J by 0 bases, with 11 bases between the two germline ends. CDR3 length: 16 residues. Here the CDR3 DNA reads TGTGCCAGCAGCTTAGGTGCGGCGACTAGCACAGATACGCAGTATTTT. It translates to CASSLGAATSTDTQYF.

The chain carries TRBV19 and TRBJ1-5; 8 bases agree with TRBD1. The junction had 5 bases not matched to a gene; V was cut back by 4 bases and J by 6 bases. The V gene's germline CDR1 is LNHDA and CDR2 SQIVND (reference sequence). The CDR3 has 14 residues. DNA of the CDR3: TGTGCCAGTAGTAGAGGAGGACAGGGTCAGCCCCAGCATTTT. It codes for CASSRGGQGQPQHF. Full variable domain (remainder filled in from reference TRBV19 and TRBJ1-5): DGGITQSPKYLFRKEGQNVTLSCEQNLNHDAMYWYRQDPGQGLRLIYYSQIVNDFQKGDIAEGYSVSREKKESFPLTVTSAQKNPTAFYLCASSRGGQGQPQHFGDGTRLSIL.

The rearrangement joins TRBV5-6 to TRBJ2-7, with TRBD1 identical over 9 bases. The CDR3 is made up of 15 amino acids. Germline lookup yields CDR1 SGHDT and CDR2 YYEEEE. Unmatched junction bases numbered 6, after V lost 2 bases and J lost 3 bases. CDR3 amino acids: CASSFLGTGYYEQYF. The CDR3 region has the DNA TGTGCCAGCAGCTTCCTAGGGACAGGGTACTACGAGCAGTACTTC.

The J gene is TRBJ1-4, the V gene TRBV11-2; 11 bases map to TRBD1. The germline gives CDR1 SGHAT, CDR2 FQNNGV. The CDR3 covers 16 residues. Trimming removed 2 bases from V and 8 bases from J; junction bases left unmatched: 7. CDR3 in amino acids: CASSLFGDRGNEKLFF. As DNA, the CDR3 is TGTGCCAGCAGCTTATTTGGGGACAGGGGGAACGAAAAACTGTTTTTT.

The CDR3 is CASNPSGGQETQYF. In DNA, the CDR3 is TGCGCCAGCAATCCCAGCGGGGGACAAGAGACCCAGTACTTC. The chain combines TRBV10-2 with TRBJ2-5; 8 nucleotides agree with TRBD2. CDR3 length: 14 residues. The J segment lost 2 bases and the V segment lost 7 bases, leaving 6 bases of the junction unmatched. The germline V gene has CDR1 WSHSY and CDR2 SAAADI.

This rearrangement joins TRBV29-1 to TRBJ1-1, with 9 nucleotides matching TRBD1. Germline CDR1 SQVTM, CDR2 ANQGSEA. V dropped 5 bases and J dropped 4; count of bases not matched to a gene: 5. This CDR3 has 13 residues. CDR3: CSVPGQGLTEAFF. CDR3 sequence (DNA): TGCAGCGTTCCGGGACAGGGTCTCACTGAAGCTTTCTTT.